This T cell receptor (beta chain) stems from a study of control samples from healthy donors and cancer patients. From germline, CDR1 is SEHNR and CDR2 FQNEAQ (reference sequence). V lost 0 bases, J lost 6 bases, and 6 bases lay in between. The CDR3 sequence is 13 residues long. Assay used: immunoSEQ multiplex PCR; TCRdb lists only in-frame clones, some missing. The repertoire holds 350,000 to 450,000 clones, with around 90% as singletons. The receptor comes from a man aged 35 to 55 with head and neck cancer. Sequencing was performed on PBMCs. This sequence joins TRBV7-9 and TRBJ2-1, with D tentatively TRBD2 (6 bases). The CDR3 nucleotides read TGTGCCAGCAGCTTAGCCGGGGGCAATGAGCAGTTCTTC. Protein product: CASSLAGGNEQFF.